These 27 T cell receptor beta chains originate from one sample sequenced in a study of T cell responses to AZD1222 COVID-19 vaccine. The assay was immunoSEQ multiplex PCR, and TCRdb's table has in-frame clones only and misses some. Among around 170,000 clones, 80% to 90% were seen once, and the ten largest hold around 10%. Sample: peripheral blood, taken 28 days after the second AZD1222 dose. Every receptor here comes from an adult who received the AZD1222 COVID-19 vaccine.

The chain employs TRBV7-2 and TRBJ2-3; TRBD2 matches 10 bases. V lost 1 base, J lost 5 bases, and 9 bases stayed unmatched. From germline, CDR1 is SGHTA and CDR2 FQGNSA. This CDR3 comprises 17 residues. CDR3 sequence reads: CASSLGPRAGGLDTQYF. DNA of the CDR3: TGTGCCAGCAGCTTAGGCCCTCGAGCGGGGGGGCTAGATACGCAGTATTTT.

The chain employs TRBV5-6 and TRBJ1-5; D is perhaps TRBD1 (6 bases). The V end lost 3 bases, the J end lost 4 bases, and 8 bases lay between the germline ends. CDR1 and CDR2 from the germline V gene are SGHDT and YYEEEE. The CDR3 has 13 amino acids. This chain's CDR3 is CASSSGQNQPQHF. For the CDR3, the DNA is TGTGCCAGCAGCTCAGGACAGAATCAGCCCCAGCATTTT.

CDR3 sequence: CASSQRGGAADTQYF. DNA of the CDR3: TGTGCCAGCAGCCAGAGGGGGGGGGCCGCAGATACGCAGTATTTT. V gene TRBV11-3 combines with J gene TRBJ2-3; perhaps TRBD2 as D (7 bases). V was trimmed by 5 bases and J by 4 bases, leaving 16 bases between them. Germline V lookup: CDR1 SGHNT, CDR2 YENEEA. The CDR3 extends over 15 amino acids.

The chain employs TRBV30 and TRBJ1-2, with TRBD1 matching over 7 bases. Unmatched junction bases numbered 13, after V lost 1 base and J lost 5 bases. CDR1 is GTSNPN, CDR2 SVGIG, per germline (reference sequence). The CDR3 covers 16 residues. DNA of the CDR3: TGTGCCTGGAGTGCCCCTCGATATGAACAGGGGTATGGCTACACCTTC. This sequence encodes CAWSAPRYEQGYGYTF.

At least ten counts were recorded for this clone. V is TRBV7-9 and J is TRBJ1-6; no clear D. The V gene lost 1 base and the J gene lost 1 base, with 2 bases spanning the gap. Germline CDR1 is SEHNR and CDR2 is FQNEAQ (reference sequence). The CDR3 is 14 amino acids. The chain's CDR3 is CASSLDSYNSPLHF. CDR3 DNA: TGTGCCAGCAGCTTAGATTCCTATAATTCACCCCTCCACTTT.

V and J are TRBV2 and TRBJ2-1, with 9 bases identical to TRBD1. Losses at the gene ends were 5 bases for V and 2 bases for J; bases not matched to a gene: 4. The CDR3 runs to 15 residues. Germline V CDR1 and CDR2: SNHLY, FYNNEI. CDR3: CASSPGQGTYNEQFF. The CDR3, as DNA: TGTGCCAGCAGTCCGGGACAGGGAACCTACAATGAGCAGTTCTTC.

The chain employs TRBV6-5 and TRBJ1-6; D is possibly TRBD1 (5 bases). Trimming took 4 bases from V and 7 from J, leaving 14 bases between them. Germline CDR1 reads MNHEY; CDR2 reads SVGAGI. The CDR3 is made up of 15 amino acids. Here the CDR3 reads CASSFIGVGNSPLHF. Written as DNA, the CDR3 is TGTGCCAGCAGTTTCATAGGGGTCGGGAATTCACCCCTCCACTTT.

The chain uses TRBV15 and TRBJ1-1; the D is unclear. The CDR3 runs 14 residues. V was pared by 0 bases and J by 1 base, with 6 bases between. The germline V gene has CDR1 LNHNV and CDR2 YYDKDF (reference sequence). CDR3 residues: CATSRDRRNTEAFF. As DNA, the CDR3 is TGTGCCACCAGCAGAGATCGGAGGAACACTGAAGCTTTCTTT.

The chain combines TRBV11-3 with TRBJ2-2; D is unclear. Germline V gene data show CDR1 as SGHNT and CDR2 as YENEEA. This CDR3 has 14 residues. V was clipped by 0 bases and J by 4 bases, with 6 bases between them. The chain's CDR3 is CASSLDPATGELFF. The CDR3 region has the DNA TGTGCCAGCAGCTTAGATCCGGCCACCGGGGAGCTGTTTTTT.

The chain links TRBV7-2 to TRBJ2-1, with D hard to call. Trimming took 2 bases from V and 1 from J, leaving 12 bases between them. CDR3 length: 16 amino acids. Per the germline V gene, CDR1 is SGHTA and CDR2 is FQGNSA. The CDR3: CASSLSGGSSYNEQFF. CDR3 nucleotides: TGTGCCAGCAGCTTAAGTGGTGGGTCATCCTACAATGAGCAGTTCTTC.

J is TRBJ1-4 and V is TRBV5-6; D not certain. The CDR3 loop spans 14 amino acids. The germline gives CDR1 SGHDT, CDR2 YYEEEE. Trimming took 7 bases from V and 4 from J, leaving 14 bases between them. The CDR3 coding sequence is TGTGCCAGCCACCGGGCAGGTATTAATGAAAAACTGTTTTTT. Protein: CASHRAGINEKLFF.

This chain connects TRBV10-1 to TRBJ2-1, with 8 bases fitting TRBD1. CDR1 WNHNN and CDR2 SYGVQD come from the germline V gene (reference sequence). The CDR3 is 13 residues long. After removal of 8 bases from V and 10 bases from J, the junction contained 10 bases not matched to a gene. The CDR3: CASGPGQELEQFF. As DNA, the CDR3 is TGCGCCAGCGGCCCGGGACAGGAGTTAGAGCAGTTCTTC.

This chain joins TRBV24-1 and TRBJ2-1, with TRBD2 matching over 11 bases. The CDR3 is 16 residues long. J lost 4 bases, V lost 4 bases, and 5 bases had no gene match. Germline CDR1 KGHDR, CDR2 SFDVKD. Here the CDR3 reads CATSDTLAGGYNEQFF. The CDR3 nucleotides read TGTGCCACCAGTGACACCCTAGCGGGGGGATACAATGAGCAGTTCTTC.

The chain carries TRBV6-5 and TRBJ1-2; TRBD1 aligns across 9 bases. CDR1 is MNHEY and CDR2 is SVGAGI in the germline V gene. Losses at the gene ends were 2 bases for V and 3 bases for J; bases not matched to a gene: 7. This CDR3 has 16 residues. The CDR3 protein is CASSYRQTGGDYGYTF. In nucleotides, the CDR3 is TGTGCCAGCAGTTACCGACAGACAGGGGGTGACTATGGCTACACCTTC.

This chain connects TRBV7-9 to TRBJ2-1; 10 bases match TRBD1. The CDR3 is 17 amino acids. CDR1 SEHNR and CDR2 FQNEAQ come from the germline V gene (reference sequence). The J segment lost 3 bases and the V segment lost 5 bases, leaving 10 bases of the junction unmatched. CDR3 sequence: CASSPGRDRGHYNEQFF. CDR3 DNA: TGTGCCAGCAGCCCCGGTCGGGACAGGGGCCACTACAATGAGCAGTTCTTC.

The chain is built from TRBV7-2 and TRBJ1-3, with a weak D call TRBD1 (5 bases). In germline, CDR1 is SGHTA, CDR2 FQGNSA. The V and J ends lost 5 bases and 4 bases respectively, with 12 bases between them. There are 14 residues in the CDR3. The CDR3 coding sequence is TGTGCCAGCAGCCTCCGGGGGTCAGGAAACACCATATATTTT. This codes for CASSLRGSGNTIYF.

J is TRBJ1-3 and V is TRBV14, with D perhaps TRBD1 (6 bases). The CDR3 is 15 residues long. Germline loops: CDR1 SGHDN, CDR2 FVKESK. The germline V and J ends were trimmed by 4 bases and 0 bases, with 10 bases remaining between them. The CDR3 coding sequence is TGTGCCAGCAGCCCCAGGGGCCGCTCTGGAAACACCATATATTTT. Protein product: CASSPRGRSGNTIYF. The variable domain in full, with the rest retrieved from reference TRBV14 and TRBJ1-3, is EAGVTQFPSHSVIEKGQTVTLRCDPISGHDNLYWYRRVMGKEIKFLLHFVKESKQDESGMPNNRFLAERTGGTYSTLKVQPAELEDSGVYFCASSPRGRSGNTIYFGEGSWLTVV.

The chain links TRBV9 to TRBJ2-2; D gene unclear. V was cut by 0 bases and J by 5 bases, with 11 bases left in between. The CDR3 contains 15 residues. Germline-derived CDR1 and CDR2 are SGDLS and YYNGEE. In DNA form, the CDR3 reads TGTGCCAGCAGCGTAGCTAATTGGGGTACCGGGGAGCTGTTTTTT. Amino acid sequence: CASSVANWGTGELFF. Supplemented by reference TRBV9 and TRBJ2-2, the full variable domain reads DSGVTQTPKHLITATGQRVTLRCSPRSGDLSVYWYQQSLDQGLQFLIQYYNGEERAKGNILERFSAQQFPDLHSELNLSSLELGDSALYFCASSVANWGTGELFFGEGSRLTVL.

V is TRBV9 and J is TRBJ2-2; 12 nucleotides match TRBD2. Germline CDR1 reads SGDLS; CDR2 reads YYNGEE. Trimming removed 1 base from V and 7 bases from J; junction bases left unmatched: 5. The CDR3 covers 16 residues. CDR3 loop: CASSVRLAGVNGELFF. The CDR3 nucleotides are TGTGCCAGCAGCGTAAGACTAGCGGGGGTGAACGGGGAGCTGTTTTTT.

The chain employs TRBV5-1 and TRBJ2-7; 7 nucleotides align to TRBD1. This CDR3 comprises 13 residues. J lost 6 bases, V lost 2 bases, and 5 bases had no gene match. The germline CDR1 and CDR2 sequences are SGHRS and YFSETQ. In DNA form, the CDR3 reads TGCGCCAGCAGCTTACAGGGGTACCTCGAGCAGTACTTC. It codes for CASSLQGYLEQYF.

This chain connects TRBV6-5 to TRBJ1-1, with 10 bases lining up with TRBD1. CDR1 MNHEY and CDR2 SVGAGI come from the germline V gene. The CDR3 spans 14 residues. The junction had 5 bases not matched to a gene; V was cut back by 6 bases and J by 4 bases. The CDR3 DNA reads TGTGCCAGCAGCCCCCGGGACAGGGGCACTGAAGCTTTCTTT. This gives the protein CASSPRDRGTEAFF.

The V call is TRBV7-9, the J call TRBJ2-1; D is perhaps TRBD1 (6 bases). V was trimmed by 1 base and J by 5 bases, leaving 24 bases between them. CDR1 is SEHNR, CDR2 FQNEAQ, per germline (reference sequence). There are 19 residues in the CDR3. CDR3 DNA sequence: TGTGCCAGCAGCTTAGTAGTGGGGGCGCTCGGCGGACTGGACAATGAGCAGTTCTTC. Translating gives CASSLVVGALGGLDNEQFF.

In this sample, this clone turned up once. The V gene is TRBV5-5, the J gene TRBJ2-3; TRBD1 aligns across 8 bases. This CDR3 has 14 residues. V was clipped by 1 base and J by 4 bases; unmatched bases: 2. The germline CDR1 and CDR2 sequences are SGHKS and YYEKEE (reference sequence). CDR3 sequence: CASSLQGAADTQYF. CDR3 sequence (DNA): TGTGCCAGCAGCTTGCAGGGGGCAGCAGATACGCAGTATTTT.

The chain employs TRBV7-9 and TRBJ2-7; D gene unclear. V shed 3 bases and J shed 2 bases, with 8 bases lying between them. Germline V CDR1 and CDR2: SEHNR, FQNEAQ (reference sequence). The CDR3 has 13 amino acids. As DNA, the CDR3 is TGTGCCAGCAGCTTCGAACCCCCCTACGAGCAGTACTTC. This codes for CASSFEPPYEQYF.

The chain joins TRBV5-1 to TRBJ2-3; 8 nucleotides align to TRBD2. This CDR3 contains 15 residues. The germline V gene encodes CDR1 SGHRS and CDR2 YFSETQ. Unmatched junction bases numbered 8, after V lost 4 bases and J lost 4 bases. CDR3 nucleotide sequence: TGCGCCAGCAGCCTCCCGGGGGGGGAACCAGATACGCAGTATTTT. Translating it yields CASSLPGGEPDTQYF.

The chain employs TRBV27 and TRBJ1-2; TRBD1 aligns across 8 bases. V gave up 5 bases and J gave up 7 bases; unmatched junction bases: 12. Germline-derived CDR1 and CDR2 are MNHEY and SMNVEV (reference sequence). The CDR3 has 15 residues. The CDR3: CASSPMTGVIGGYTF. The CDR3 nucleotides read TGTGCCAGCAGTCCCATGACAGGGGTGATTGGTGGCTACACCTTC.

This clone is a singleton in its sample. The chain employs TRBV19 and TRBJ1-1; D call uncertain. CDR1 is LNHDA and CDR2 is SQIVND in the germline V gene (reference sequence). Deletions cut 5 bases from V and 2 bases from J, with 9 bases between. CDR3 size: 13 residues. CDR3 nucleotides: TGTGCCAGTAGTTTGACAACTAACACTGAAGCTTTCTTT. Its protein product is CASSLTTNTEAFF.